This TCR beta chain is from a study of PD-1 blockade in classical Hodgkin lymphoma (dated by TCRdb to between 2020 and 2021). Study-level background: Nivolumab dosing was 3 mg/kg intravenously every 2 weeks, continuing until either disease progression or unacceptable toxicity. The study used CyTOF and TCR beta sequencing to define a peripheral blood immune signature of response to PD-1 blockade in classical Hodgkin lymphoma. General study outcomes and caveats: By C4D1, a significant rise was seen in CD4+ TCR diversity but not in CD8+ TCR diversity (p=0.0027 vs p=0.16), and the rise was most apparent among complete responders (p=0.02). Baseline diversity similar to that of newly diagnosed patients was observed in trial patients achieving complete response, whereas significantly lower diversity was observed in partial responders and progressors. Diversity was lower in patients who began nivolumab less than 1 year after ASCT, so these patients were left out of later analyses to avoid confounding by immune reconstitution. Baseline TCR diversity was reported as lower in newly diagnosed patients than in healthy donors, and lower still in relapsed/refractory patients. Only a single clinical trial cohort was studied, and what caused the repertoire differences, possibly disease activity or prior therapy, remained undefined.

Sequences SGHDT (CDR1) and YYEEEE (CDR2) are obtained from the germline V gene. V loses 5 bases, J loses 8 bases, and the germline ends lie 14 bases apart. The CDR3 spans 13 residues, from the cysteine through the phenylalanine. Here the CDR3 DNA is all that survives: 39 bases in frame from base 1. Genomic DNA was extracted with the Qiagen DNeasy kit from unsorted PBMCs and from negatively selected CD4+ and CD8+ fractions. TCR beta CDR3 regions were amplified by immunoSEQ multiplex PCR using primers annealing to V and J segments. A synthetic immune receptor repertoire was used to minimize amplification bias, and any remaining bias was removed computationally after sequencing. In the source study's methods: Repertoire diversity was quantified as the Shannon entropy index using custom Python scripts. Unsorted, CD4+ and CD8+ repertoires were analyzed separately, except for combined analyses in which CD4+ and CD8+ sequences were merged in silico. A clone was considered expanded if an increase in frequency of at least 2-fold after treatment relative to C1D1 was found, and a pseudocount of 0.5 was applied to clones undetected at baseline. Clones with 0 or 1 copy at C1D1 were defined as singleton clones, while clones with 2 or more copies were defined as non-singleton clones. By matching protein sequences in sorted samples from the same patient, clones expanded in unsorted samples were annotated as CD4+, CD8+ or unknown. Diversity changes from C1D1 to C4D1 were tested in paired samples using Wilcoxon tests. Held by TCRdb, this immuneACCESS table contains in-frame sequences only and omits some clones. Under half of the omission traces to an unresolved V gene where checked; the cause of the rest is unknown. The V and J calls and clone size were taken over from that table, and D and trimming were inferred from the DNA. The sample table shows some 52,000 clones, and approximately 86% are seen once. The ten largest make up approximately 6.5% of the sample.

As to this clone: This clone's antigen is unknown. No much larger clone is present one base from it, and per-base qualities are unavailable.

What the time point label conveys for this sample: cycle 4 day 1 (C4D1), after more than five weeks of nivolumab. Relapse after autologous stem cell transplantation had occurred in all trial patients, and cohorts A, B and C were distinguished by prior brentuximab vedotin exposure. The trial cohort included 45 to 65 patients with relapsed/refractory classical Hodgkin lymphoma, and each patient had a best overall response of complete response, partial response or progressive disease. Trial patients were treated with single-agent nivolumab in the multi-cohort phase II CheckMate 205 trial. Best overall response was determined by an independent review committee according to the 2007 International Working Group response criteria. Trial PBMCs were collected just before the start of nivolumab (C1D1) and during therapy at cycle 2 day 1 and cycle 4 day 1. Peripheral blood was collected in 8 mL Vacutainer Cell Preparation Tubes, from which PBMCs were isolated by centrifugation and then cryopreserved.

The receptor chain draws on TRBV5-6 and TRBJ2-1; TRBD2 is a weak D gene call, 5 bases matching. This sample comprised peripheral blood mononuclear cells (PBMCs), obtained before the fourth cycle of nivolumab. This sequence originates from a human donor with classical Hodgkin lymphoma. CDR3 reads: CASRPQRRDEQFF. Read as DNA, the sequence is TGTGCCAGCAGGCCTCAACGGCGGGATGAGCAGTTCTTC.